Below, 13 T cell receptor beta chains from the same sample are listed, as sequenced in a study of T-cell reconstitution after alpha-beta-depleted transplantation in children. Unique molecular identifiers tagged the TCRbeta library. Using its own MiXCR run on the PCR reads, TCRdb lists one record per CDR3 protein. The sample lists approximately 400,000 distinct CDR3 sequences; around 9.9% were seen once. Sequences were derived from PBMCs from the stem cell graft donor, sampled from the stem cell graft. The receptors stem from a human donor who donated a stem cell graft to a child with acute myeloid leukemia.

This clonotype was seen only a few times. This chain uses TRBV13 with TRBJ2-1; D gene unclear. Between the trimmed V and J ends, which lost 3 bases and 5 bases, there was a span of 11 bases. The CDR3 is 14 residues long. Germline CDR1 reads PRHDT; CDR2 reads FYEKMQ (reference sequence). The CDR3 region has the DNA TGTGCCAGCAGCTTGTTACAGACACACAATGAGCAGTTCTTC. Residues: CASSLLQTHNEQFF. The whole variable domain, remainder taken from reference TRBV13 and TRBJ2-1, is AAGVIQSPRHLIKEKRETATLKCYPIPRHDTVYWYQQGPGQDPQFLISFYEKMQSDKGSIPDRFSAQQFSDYHSELNMSSLELGDSALYFCASSLLQTHNEQFFGPGTRLTVL.

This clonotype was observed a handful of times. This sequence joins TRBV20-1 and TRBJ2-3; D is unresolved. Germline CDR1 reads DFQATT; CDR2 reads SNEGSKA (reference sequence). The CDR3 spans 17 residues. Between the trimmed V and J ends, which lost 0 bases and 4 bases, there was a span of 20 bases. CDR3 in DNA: TGCAGTGCTAGAGATCTCGGAGCGCCTCCCTTGCCAGATACGCAGTATTTT. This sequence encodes CSARDLGAPPLPDTQYF.

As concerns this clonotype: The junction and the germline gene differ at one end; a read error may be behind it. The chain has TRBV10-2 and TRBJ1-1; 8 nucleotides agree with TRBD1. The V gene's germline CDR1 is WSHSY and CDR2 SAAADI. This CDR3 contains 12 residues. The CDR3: CVSSESTGDAFF. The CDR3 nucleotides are TGCGTCAGCAGTGAGTCGACAGGGGACGCTTTCTTT.

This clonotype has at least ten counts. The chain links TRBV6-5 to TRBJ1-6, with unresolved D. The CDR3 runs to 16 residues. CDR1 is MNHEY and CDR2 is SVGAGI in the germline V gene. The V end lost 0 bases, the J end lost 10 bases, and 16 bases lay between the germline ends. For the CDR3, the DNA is TGTGCCAGCAGTTACTCGATTGAGCTCAGAGGGTCACCCCTCCACTTT. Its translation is CASSYSIELRGSPLHF.

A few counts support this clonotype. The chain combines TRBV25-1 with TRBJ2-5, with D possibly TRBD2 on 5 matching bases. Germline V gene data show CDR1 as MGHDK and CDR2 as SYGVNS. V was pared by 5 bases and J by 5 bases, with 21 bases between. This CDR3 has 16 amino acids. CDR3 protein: CASSLTPSGPRETQYF. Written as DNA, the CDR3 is TGTGCCAGCAGTCTAACCCCCAGCGGCCCAAGGGAGACCCAGTACTTC. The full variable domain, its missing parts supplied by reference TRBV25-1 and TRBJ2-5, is EADIYQTPRYLVIGTGKKITLECSQTMGHDKMYWYQQDPGMELHLIHYSYGVNSTEKGDLSSESTVSRIRTEHFPLTLESARPSHTSQYLCASSLTPSGPRETQYFGPGTRLLVL.

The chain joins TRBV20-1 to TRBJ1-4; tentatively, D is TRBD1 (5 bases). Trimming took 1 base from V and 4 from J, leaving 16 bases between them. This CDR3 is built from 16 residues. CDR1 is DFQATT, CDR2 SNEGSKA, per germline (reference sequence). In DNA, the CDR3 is TGCAGTGCTAGAGGACCGGGACGGCGGTTTAATGAAAAACTGTTTTTT. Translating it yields CSARGPGRRFNEKLFF.

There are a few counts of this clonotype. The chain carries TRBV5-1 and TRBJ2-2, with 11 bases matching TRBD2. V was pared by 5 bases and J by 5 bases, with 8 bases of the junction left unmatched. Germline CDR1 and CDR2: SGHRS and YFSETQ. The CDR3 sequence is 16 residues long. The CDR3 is CASSFGTSGGTGELFF. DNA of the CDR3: TGCGCCAGCAGTTTCGGGACTAGCGGAGGGACCGGGGAGCTGTTTTTT.

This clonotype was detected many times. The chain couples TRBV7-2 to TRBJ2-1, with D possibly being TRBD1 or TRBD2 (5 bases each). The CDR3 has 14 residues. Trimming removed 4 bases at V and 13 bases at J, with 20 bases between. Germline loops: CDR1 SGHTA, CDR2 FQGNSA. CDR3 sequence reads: CASSSQGTDSIQFF. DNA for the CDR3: TGTGCCAGCAGCTCCCAAGGGACGGATTCGATCCAGTTCTTC.

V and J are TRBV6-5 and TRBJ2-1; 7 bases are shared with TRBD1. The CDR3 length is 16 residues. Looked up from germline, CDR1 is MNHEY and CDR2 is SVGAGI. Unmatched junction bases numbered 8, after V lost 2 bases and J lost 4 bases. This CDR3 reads CASSYGGQLLYNEQFF. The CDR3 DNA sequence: TGTGCCAGCAGTTACGGGGGACAGCTTCTGTACAATGAGCAGTTCTTC.

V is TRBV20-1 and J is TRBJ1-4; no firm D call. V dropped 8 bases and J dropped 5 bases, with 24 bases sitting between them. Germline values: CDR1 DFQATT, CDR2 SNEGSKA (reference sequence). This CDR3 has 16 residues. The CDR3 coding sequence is TGCAGTTCCCTCGGTCCGGACCCGGGTCTGAATGAAAAACTGTTTTTT. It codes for CSSLGPDPGLNEKLFF.

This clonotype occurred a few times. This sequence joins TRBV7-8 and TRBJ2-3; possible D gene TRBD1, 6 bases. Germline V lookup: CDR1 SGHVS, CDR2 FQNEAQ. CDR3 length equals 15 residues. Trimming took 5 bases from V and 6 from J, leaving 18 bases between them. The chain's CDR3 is CASSPDRRGSDTQYF. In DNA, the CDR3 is TGTGCCAGCAGCCCCGACAGGCGTGGTTCGGATACGCAGTATTTT.

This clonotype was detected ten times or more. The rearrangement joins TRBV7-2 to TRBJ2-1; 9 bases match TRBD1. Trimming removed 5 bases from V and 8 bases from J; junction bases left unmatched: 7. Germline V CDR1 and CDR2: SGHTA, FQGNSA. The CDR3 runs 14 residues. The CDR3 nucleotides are TGTGCCAGCAGCCTGACAGGGGGTCCCGATGAGCAGTTCTTC. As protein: CASSLTGGPDEQFF.

The CDR3 reads CASSEIETQYF. CDR3 DNA sequence: TGTGCCAGCAGTGAGATAGAGACCCAGTACTTC. V is TRBV2 and J is TRBJ2-5; D is undetermined. V lost 3 bases to trimming and J lost 4 bases, with 3 bases between them. This CDR3 has 11 residues. Germline V gene sequence: CDR1 SNHLY, CDR2 FYNNEI.